A selection of T cell receptor beta chains follows, all from one sample in a study of blood T cell repertoires in COVID-19. This table comes from immunoSEQ multiplex PCR, and its TCRdb copy is limited to in-frame clones, with some not included. The sample carries 270,000 or so clones, around 81% recorded once. The sample consisted of peripheral blood. The receptors were sampled from a woman aged 55-69 years with active or convalescent COVID-19. The CDR3 runs from the conserved cysteine through the conserved F or W. A D gene is named only where the DNA matches it firmly. Rows may omit the clone size; those that give it use once, few, many or a size class.

abundance	d_gene	v_gene	j_gene	CDR3aa	CDR3nt
NA	TRBD2	TRBV11-2	TRBJ2-5	CASSLRRGGLETQYF	TGTGCCAGCAGCTTACGGCGGGGGGGCTTGGAGACCCAGTACTTC
NA	NA	TRBV11-2	TRBJ2-1	CASSLAVRGSSYNEQFF	TGTGCCAGCAGCTTAGCAGTTCGGGGGAGCTCCTACAATGAGCAGTTCTTC
few	NA	TRBV2	TRBJ2-3	CASSGSLTTSTDTQYF	TGTGCCAGCAGTGGGTCACTTACGACTAGCACAGATACGCAGTATTTT
NA	TRBD1	TRBV19	TRBJ2-7	CASSGPGQGTYEQYF	TGTGCCAGCTCAGGCCCGGGACAGGGGACCTACGAGCAGTACTTC
NA	TRBD1	TRBV5-8	TRBJ2-7	CASSPDGTEGYEQYF	TGTGCCAGCAGCCCGGACGGGACAGAGGGCTACGAGCAGTACTTC
NA	NA	TRBV7-9	TRBJ2-3	CASSLVGGPDTQYF	TGTGCCAGCAGCTTAGTCGGAGGGCCAGATACGCAGTATTTT
NA	NA	TRBV5-1	TRBJ2-3	CASRPDSYTDTQYF	TGCGCCAGCAGGCCGGACAGCTACACAGATACGCAGTATTTT
NA	TRBD2	TRBV5-1	TRBJ2-2	CASSLRLAGNTGELFF	TGCGCCAGCAGCCTTAGACTAGCGGGGAACACCGGGGAGCTGTTTTTT
NA	NA	TRBV19	TRBJ2-1	CASSATSGFTIYNEQFF	TGTGCCAGTAGTGCAACCTCCGGGTTCACCATCTACAATGAGCAGTTCTTC
NA	TRBD1	TRBV23-1	TRBJ1-3	CASSQGQGTLRNTIYF	TGCGCCAGCAGTCAAGGACAGGGGACCTTGAGAAACACCATATATTTT
NA	NA	TRBV28	TRBJ2-7	CASLGSGFHEQYF	TGTGCCAGCCTTGGGTCAGGGTTCCACGAGCAGTACTTC
NA	TRBD1	TRBV18	TRBJ1-2	CASSPEDRGYGYTF	TGTGCCAGCTCACCTGAGGACAGGGGGTATGGCTACACCTTC
NA	NA	TRBV19	TRBJ1-2	CASSIDTISGYTF	TGTGCCAGTAGTATAGATACAATCTCCGGCTACACCTTC
NA	TRBD1	TRBV15	TRBJ2-3	CATSTWTGNIDTQYF	TGTGCCACCAGCACGTGGACAGGGAATATAGATACGCAGTATTTT
few	TRBD1	TRBV9	TRBJ2-7	CASSATPGQGDYQYF	TGTGCCAGCAGCGCCACCCCGGGACAGGGTGATTATCAGTACTTC
NA	NA	TRBV19	TRBJ1-2	CASRGGRHYGYTF	TGTGCCAGTAGGGGAGGACGGCACTATGGCTACACCTTC
NA	NA	TRBV30	TRBJ1-4	CAWNSRGPNEKLFF	TGTGCCTGGAACTCCCGAGGTCCTAATGAAAAACTGTTTTTT
NA	TRBD1	TRBV18	TRBJ1-3	CASSPLDREPGNTIYF	TGTGCCAGCTCACCTTTGGACAGGGAGCCTGGAAACACCATATATTTT
NA	NA	TRBV18	TRBJ2-1	CASSPTTSSYNEQFF	TGTGCCAGCTCACCGACCACTAGCTCCTACAATGAGCAGTTCTTC
NA	TRBD1	TRBV15	TRBJ1-1	CATSGDRANTEAFF	TGTGCCACCAGCGGGGACAGGGCGAACACTGAAGCTTTCTTT
NA	TRBD2	TRBV14	TRBJ2-5	CASSRMTSGGEETQYF	TGTGCCAGCAGCCGGATGACTAGCGGGGGCGAAGAGACCCAGTACTTC
NA	NA	TRBV4-1	TRBJ2-7	CASSQGAGIDEQYF	TGCGCCAGCAGCCAAGGGGCGGGTATTGACGAGCAGTACTTC
once	TRBD1	TRBV19	TRBJ1-5	CASSGTGGASQPQHF	TGTGCCAGTAGTGGGACAGGGGGCGCGTCTCAGCCCCAGCATTTT
NA	NA	TRBV18	TRBJ2-7	CASFPGTQGRGYEQYF	TGTGCCAGCTTTCCGGGAACACAGGGAAGGGGCTACGAGCAGTACTTC
NA	NA	TRBV3-1/TRBV3-2	TRBJ1-6	CASSQAPGNSPLHF	TGTGCCAGCAGCCAAGCGCCAGGGAATTCACCCCTCCACTTT
once	NA	TRBV5-6	TRBJ1-6	CASSPGQPPLHF	TGTGCCAGCAGCCCGGGACAACCACCCCTCCACTTT
NA	TRBD1	TRBV20-1	TRBJ1-6	CSASSGQGAYSPLHF	TGCAGTGCTAGTTCGGGACAGGGTGCCTACTCACCCCTCCACTTT
NA	NA	TRBV5-1	TRBJ1-2	CASFLSGASNYGYTF	TGCGCCAGTTTTCTTTCAGGGGCCTCTAACTATGGCTACACCTTC
NA	NA	TRBV5-1	TRBJ2-1	CASSGGTEGVGEQFF	TGCGCCAGCAGCGGCGGGACAGAGGGGGTTGGTGAGCAGTTCTTC
NA	TRBD1	TRBV3-1/TRBV3-2	TRBJ1-2	CASGQGGYGYTF	TGTGCCAGCGGGCAGGGGGGCTATGGCTACACCTTC
NA	NA	TRBV19	TRBJ1-1	CASSIGTGGVTEAFF	TGTGCCAGTAGTATCGGAACGGGGGGGGTGACTGAAGCTTTCTTT
NA	NA	TRBV7-9	TRBJ2-7	CASSLGGRGAEQYF	TGTGCCAGCAGCCTGGGGGGCAGGGGGGCCGAGCAGTACTTC
NA	NA	TRBV20-1	TRBJ2-7	CSVRSGHEQYF	TGCAGTGTACGTTCAGGCCACGAGCAGTACTTC
NA	NA	TRBV9	TRBJ2-3	CASSVGAGQPDTQYF	TGTGCCAGCAGCGTAGGTGCGGGTCAGCCAGATACGCAGTATTTT
NA	TRBD1	TRBV11-3	TRBJ2-1	CASSFDRVGSYNEQFF	TGTGCCAGCAGCTTCGACAGGGTAGGTTCCTACAATGAGCAGTTCTTC
NA	NA	TRBV7-9	TRBJ1-6	CASSQQAGLTNSPLHF	TGTGCCAGCAGCCAACAGGCAGGCCTAACCAATTCACCCCTCCACTTT
NA	NA	TRBV12-3/TRBV12-4	TRBJ1-1	CASRKLSMGEAFF	TGTGCCAGCAGAAAACTATCGATGGGTGAAGCTTTCTTT
NA	NA	TRBV28	TRBJ1-1	CASSLRGNTEAFF	TGTGCCAGCAGTTTGAGAGGGAACACTGAAGCTTTCTTT
NA	NA	TRBV3-1/TRBV3-2	TRBJ1-5	CASSQDSVNQPQHF	TGTGCCAGCAGCCAAGATTCTGTCAATCAGCCCCAGCATTTT
NA	NA	TRBV27	TRBJ1-6	CASSPTREYNSPLHF	TGTGCCAGCAGTCCGACGAGGGAATATAATTCACCCCTCCACTTT
once	TRBD2	TRBV7-3	TRBJ2-5	CASSSQAGGAETQYF	TGTGCCAGCAGCTCCCAAGCGGGGGGGGCAGAGACCCAGTACTTC
many	NA	TRBV3-1/TRBV3-2	TRBJ1-2	CASSQNGGYTF	TGTGCCAGCAGCCAGAACGGGGGCTACACCTTC
NA	NA	TRBV19	TRBJ1-2	CASSERDGRYGYTF	TGTGCCAGTAGTGAGCGGGACGGGAGATATGGCTACACCTTC
NA	TRBD1	TRBV4-3	TRBJ2-1	CASSQDVTGGVHNEQFF	TGCGCCAGCAGCCAAGACGTTACAGGGGGCGTGCACAATGAGCAGTTCTTC
NA	NA	TRBV7-9	TRBJ2-1	CASSLTYWYNEQFF	TGTGCCAGCAGCTTAACCTACTGGTACAATGAGCAGTTCTTC
NA	NA	TRBV27	TRBJ1-1	CASRPRAANTEAFF	TGTGCCAGCAGACCCAGGGCCGCGAACACTGAAGCTTTCTTT
NA	NA	TRBV6-5	TRBJ2-3	CASSYGRRTDTQYF	TGTGCCAGCAGTTACGGGAGGAGAACAGATACGCAGTATTTT
NA	TRBD2	TRBV11-2	TRBJ2-7	CASSLGAGRAFTYEQYF	TGTGCCAGCAGCTTAGGAGCGGGGCGGGCATTCACCTACGAGCAGTACTTC
NA	TRBD1	TRBV11-2	TRBJ1-2	CASSFGTGIISYGYTF	TGTGCCAGCAGCTTCGGGACAGGGATCATCAGCTATGGCTACACCTTC
NA	TRBD2	TRBV9	TRBJ2-3	CASSVGLAGVTTDTQYF	TGTGCCAGCAGCGTAGGGCTAGCGGGGGTGACCACAGATACGCAGTATTTT
NA	NA	TRBV7-2	TRBJ1-3	CASSLRGVGSGNTIYF	TGTGCCAGCAGCTTACGGGGTGTGGGGTCGGGAAACACCATATATTTT
NA	NA	TRBV27	TRBJ2-2	CASSFLLDRRTGELFF	TGTGCCAGCAGTTTTCTATTAGACAGACGCACCGGGGAGCTGTTTTTT